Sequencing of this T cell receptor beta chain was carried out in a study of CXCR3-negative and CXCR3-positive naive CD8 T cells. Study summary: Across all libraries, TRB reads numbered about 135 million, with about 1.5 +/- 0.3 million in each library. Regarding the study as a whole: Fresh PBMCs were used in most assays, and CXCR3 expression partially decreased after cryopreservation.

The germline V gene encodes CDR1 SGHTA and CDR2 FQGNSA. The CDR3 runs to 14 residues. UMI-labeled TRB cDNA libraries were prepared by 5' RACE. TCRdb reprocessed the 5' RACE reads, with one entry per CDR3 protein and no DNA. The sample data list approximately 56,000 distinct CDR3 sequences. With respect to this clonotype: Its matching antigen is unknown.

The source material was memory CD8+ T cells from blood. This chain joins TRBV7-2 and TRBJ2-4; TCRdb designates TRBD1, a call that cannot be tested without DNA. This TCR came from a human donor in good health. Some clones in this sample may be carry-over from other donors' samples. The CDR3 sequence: CASSLAGQANIQYF.